This record looks at one T cell receptor beta chain sequence and its context. The data derive from a study of CD4 T cells in relation to SARS-CoV-2 and coronaviruses. The length of the CDR3 is 15 residues. V lost 4 bases and J 6 bases, leaving 16 bases between the germline ends. Germline values: CDR1 SNHLY, CDR2 FYNNEI. CD4+ T cells from unexposed donors were obtained before the COVID-19 pandemic (2011-2018). Assay used: immunoSEQ multiplex PCR; TCRdb lists only in-frame clones, some missing. The data show around 69,000 clones, with 85% to 95% seen just once and approximately 0.15% held by the top ten.

This TCR came from a human donor in good health. The sample taken for sequencing was naive CD4+ T cells from PBMCs. As to subset: naive CD4+ T cells isolated by negative enrichment. The chain carries TRBV2 and TRBJ2-1; D may be TRBD1 or TRBD2 (6 bases each). The CDR3 here is CASSVDGGWSNEQFF. The CDR3 region has the DNA TGTGCCAGCAGTGTGGACGGGGGCTGGTCCAATGAGCAGTTCTTC.